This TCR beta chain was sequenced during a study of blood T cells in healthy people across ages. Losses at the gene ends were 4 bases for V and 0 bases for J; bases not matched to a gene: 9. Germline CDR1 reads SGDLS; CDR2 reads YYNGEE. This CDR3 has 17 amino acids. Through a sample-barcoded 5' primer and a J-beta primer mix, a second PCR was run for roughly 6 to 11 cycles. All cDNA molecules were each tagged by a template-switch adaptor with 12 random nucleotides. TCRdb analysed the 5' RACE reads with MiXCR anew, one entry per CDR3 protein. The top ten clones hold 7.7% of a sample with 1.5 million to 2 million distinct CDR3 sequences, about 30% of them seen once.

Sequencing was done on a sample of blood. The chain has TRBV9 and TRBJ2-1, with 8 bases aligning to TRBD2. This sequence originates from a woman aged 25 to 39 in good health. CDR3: CASSFGTGGDSYNEQFF. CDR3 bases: TGTGCCAGCAGCTTCGGGACCGGGGGGGACTCCTACAATGAGCAGTTCTTC. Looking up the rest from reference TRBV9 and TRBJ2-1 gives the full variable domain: DSGVTQTPKHLITATGQRVTLRCSPRSGDLSVYWYQQSLDQGLQFLIQYYNGEERAKGNILERFSAQQFPDLHSELNLSSLELGDSALYFCASSFGTGGDSYNEQFFGPGTRLTVL.